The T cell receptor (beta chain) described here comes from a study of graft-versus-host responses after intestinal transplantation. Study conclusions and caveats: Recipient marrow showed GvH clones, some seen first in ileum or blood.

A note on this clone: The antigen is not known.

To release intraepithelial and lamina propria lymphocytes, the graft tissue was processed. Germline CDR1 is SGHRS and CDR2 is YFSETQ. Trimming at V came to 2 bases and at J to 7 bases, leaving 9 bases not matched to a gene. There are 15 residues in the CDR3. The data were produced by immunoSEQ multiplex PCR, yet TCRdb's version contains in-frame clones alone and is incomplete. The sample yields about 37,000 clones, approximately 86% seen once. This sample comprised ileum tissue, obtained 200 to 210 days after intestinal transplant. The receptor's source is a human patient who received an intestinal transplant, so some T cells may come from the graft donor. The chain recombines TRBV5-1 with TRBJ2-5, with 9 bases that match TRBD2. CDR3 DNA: TGCGCCAGCAGCTTAGACTATAGCGGGGGAGGGACCCAGTACTTC. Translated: CASSLDYSGGGTQYF.